This T cell receptor beta chain was sequenced for a study of blood T cell repertoires in COVID-19. Background on the study: The United States, Italy and Spain provided the acute and convalescent COVID-19 samples.

The CDR3 length is 15 residues. With 3 bases removed from V and 1 base from J, the gap between germline ends came to 12 bases. CDR1 SEHNR and CDR2 FQNEAQ come from the germline V gene (reference sequence). Here immunoSEQ multiplex PCR was the method, and the copy in TCRdb shows in-frame clones only, minus some. The table has roughly 180,000 clones, roughly 86% seen once. The source material was peripheral blood. The V and J genes are TRBV7-9 and TRBJ1-1; no clear D gene. This TCR derives from a woman between 25 and 40 years old with active or convalescent COVID-19. The CDR3 DNA sequence: TGTGCCAGCAGCTTTAACACGAACAGGAACACTGAAGCTTTCTTT. It specifies CASSFNTNRNTEAFF.